This TCR beta chain was captured in a study of control samples from healthy donors and cancer patients (dated by TCRdb to 2019 to 2021). Receptors were amplified or captured by the immunoSEQ multiplex PCR assay. TCRdb holds this immuneACCESS table with in-frame rearrangements only. Some clones are missing; in checked studies, unresolved V genes explain under half, and the rest has no known cause. The sample table holds 95,000 to 130,000 clones, of which 93% were seen once. The ten largest clones capture about 2.8% of the sample. With respect to this clone: This clone's antigen is unknown. No qualities accompany the bases; no much larger clone lies one base away.

V is pruned by 5 bases and J by 0 bases, leaving 4 bases of the junction without a gene match. The CDR3 runs 15 amino acids, cysteine and phenylalanine included. Only CDR3 DNA is held: 45 bases, read in frame from base 1. According to the germline V gene (reference sequence), CDR1 reads MNHEY and CDR2 reads SMNVEV. Sequences were obtained from blood. The V gene is TRBV27 and the J gene is TRBJ2-1; 7 junctional bases match TRBD2. The TCR sequence derives from a man aged 25 to 45 in good health. The CDR3 amino acid sequence is: CASSHGGYSYNEQFF. The base sequence is TGTGCCAGCAGTCACGGGGGGTACTCCTACAATGAGCAGTTCTTC.